Given below is one T cell receptor (beta chain) in context. Germline V gene sequence: CDR1 KGHSH, CDR2 LQKENI. V was pared by 3 bases and J by 7 bases, with 8 bases of the junction left unmatched. The CDR3 is made up of 15 amino acids. The entry originates in a study of blood T cell repertoires in COVID-19. Study-wide background: There were acute and convalescent COVID-19 samples, and they came from the United States, Italy and Spain.

Profiling relied on immunoSEQ multiplex PCR, and the TCRdb table lists in-frame clones only, not all of them. The table has some 220,000 clones, approximately 90% seen once. The chain employs TRBV18 and TRBJ2-1; 8 bases are a match to TRBD2. This receptor was identified in a woman aged 40-49 years with acute COVID-19. Sequenced: PBMCs or T cells enriched from blood (not recorded which). CDR3 sequence reads: CASSPYRGGRNEQFF. The DNA of the CDR3 is TGTGCCAGCTCACCCTATCGGGGGGGCCGAAATGAGCAGTTCTTC.